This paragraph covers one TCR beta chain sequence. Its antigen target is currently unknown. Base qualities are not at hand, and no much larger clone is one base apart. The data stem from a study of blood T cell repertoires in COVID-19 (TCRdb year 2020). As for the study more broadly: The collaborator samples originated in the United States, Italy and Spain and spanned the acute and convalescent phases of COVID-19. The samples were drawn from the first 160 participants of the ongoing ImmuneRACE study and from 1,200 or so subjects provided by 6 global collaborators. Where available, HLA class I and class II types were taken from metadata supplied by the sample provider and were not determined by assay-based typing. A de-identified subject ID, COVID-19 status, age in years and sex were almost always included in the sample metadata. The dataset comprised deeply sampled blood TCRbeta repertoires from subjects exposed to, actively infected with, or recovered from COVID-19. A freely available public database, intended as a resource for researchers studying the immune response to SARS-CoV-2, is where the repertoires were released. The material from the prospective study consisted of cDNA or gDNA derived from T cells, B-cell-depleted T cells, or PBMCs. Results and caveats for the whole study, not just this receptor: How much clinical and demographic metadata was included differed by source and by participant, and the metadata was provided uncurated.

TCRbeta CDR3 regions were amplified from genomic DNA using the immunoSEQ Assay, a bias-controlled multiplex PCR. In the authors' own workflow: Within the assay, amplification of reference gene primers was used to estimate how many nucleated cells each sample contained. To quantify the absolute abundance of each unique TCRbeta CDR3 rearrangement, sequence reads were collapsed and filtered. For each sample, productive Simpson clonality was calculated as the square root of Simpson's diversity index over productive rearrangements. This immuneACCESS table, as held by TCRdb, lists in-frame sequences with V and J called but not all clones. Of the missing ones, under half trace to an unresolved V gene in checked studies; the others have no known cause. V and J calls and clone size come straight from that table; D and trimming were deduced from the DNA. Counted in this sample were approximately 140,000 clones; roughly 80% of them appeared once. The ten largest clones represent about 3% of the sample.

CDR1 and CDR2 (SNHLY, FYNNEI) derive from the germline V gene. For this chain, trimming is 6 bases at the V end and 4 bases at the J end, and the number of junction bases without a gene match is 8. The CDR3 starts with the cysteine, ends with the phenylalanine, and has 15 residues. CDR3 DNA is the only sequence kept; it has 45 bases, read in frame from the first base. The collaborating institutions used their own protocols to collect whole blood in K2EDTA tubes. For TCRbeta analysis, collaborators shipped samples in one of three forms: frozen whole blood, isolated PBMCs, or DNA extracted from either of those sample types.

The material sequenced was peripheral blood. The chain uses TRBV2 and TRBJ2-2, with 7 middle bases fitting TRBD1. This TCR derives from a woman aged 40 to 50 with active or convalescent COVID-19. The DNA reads TGTGCCAGCAGGGCTCAGGGGGTAGGCACCGGGGAGCTGTTTTTT. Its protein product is CASRAQGVGTGELFF.